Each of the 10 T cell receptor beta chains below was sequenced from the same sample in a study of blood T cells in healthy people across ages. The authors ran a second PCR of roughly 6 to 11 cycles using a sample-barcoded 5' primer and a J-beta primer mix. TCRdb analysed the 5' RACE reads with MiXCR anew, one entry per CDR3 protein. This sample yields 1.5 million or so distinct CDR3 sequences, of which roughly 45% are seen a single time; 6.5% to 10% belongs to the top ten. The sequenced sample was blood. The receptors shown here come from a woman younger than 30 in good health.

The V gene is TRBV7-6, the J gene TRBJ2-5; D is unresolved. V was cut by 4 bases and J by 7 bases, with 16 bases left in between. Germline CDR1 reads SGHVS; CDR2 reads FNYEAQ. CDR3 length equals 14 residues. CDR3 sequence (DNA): TGTGCCAGCAGCTCCCTCGGTGGCCCGGGGACCCAGTACTTC. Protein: CASSSLGGPGTQYF.

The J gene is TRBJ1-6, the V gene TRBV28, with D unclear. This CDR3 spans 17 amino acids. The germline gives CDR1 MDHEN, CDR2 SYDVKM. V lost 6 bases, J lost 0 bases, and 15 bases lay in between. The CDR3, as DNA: TGTGCCAGCAGAACCTTAACGGGGAGCTCCTATAATTCACCCCTCCACTTT. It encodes CASRTLTGSSYNSPLHF. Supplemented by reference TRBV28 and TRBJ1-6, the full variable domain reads DVKVTQSSRYLVKRTGEKVFLECVQDMDHENMFWYRQDPGLGLRLIYFSYDVKMKEKGDIPEGYSVSREKKERFSLILESASTNQTSMYLCASRTLTGSSYNSPLHFGNGTRLTVT.

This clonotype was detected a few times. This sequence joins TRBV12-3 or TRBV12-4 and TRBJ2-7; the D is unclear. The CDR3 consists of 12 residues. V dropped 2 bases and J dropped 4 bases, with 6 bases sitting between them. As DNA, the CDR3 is TGTGCCAGCAGTTTAATTGAGTACGAGCAGTACTTC. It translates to CASSLIEYEQYF.

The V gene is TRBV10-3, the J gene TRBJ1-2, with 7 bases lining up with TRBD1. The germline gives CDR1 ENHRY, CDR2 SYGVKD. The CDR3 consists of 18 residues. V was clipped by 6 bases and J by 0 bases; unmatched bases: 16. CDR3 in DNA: TGTGCCATCAGCACGGTTGGGGGACAGCTACGCGCTAACTATGGCTACACCTTC. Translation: CAISTVGGQLRANYGYTF.

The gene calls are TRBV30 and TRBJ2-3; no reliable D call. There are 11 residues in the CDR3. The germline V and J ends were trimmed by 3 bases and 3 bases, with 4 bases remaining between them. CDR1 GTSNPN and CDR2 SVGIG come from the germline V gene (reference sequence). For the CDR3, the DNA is TGTGCCTGGAGCGGGACAGATACGCAGTATTTT. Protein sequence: CAWSGTDTQYF.

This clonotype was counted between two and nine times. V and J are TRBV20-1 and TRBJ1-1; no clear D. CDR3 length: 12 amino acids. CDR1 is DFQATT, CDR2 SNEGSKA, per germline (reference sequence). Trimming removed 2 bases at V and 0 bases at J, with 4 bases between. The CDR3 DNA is TGCAGTGCTAGATCCTTGAACACTGAAGCTTTCTTT. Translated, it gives CSARSLNTEAFF.

CDR3 region: CATADRATYGYTF. CDR3 nucleotides: TGTGCCACCGCGGACAGGGCTACCTATGGCTACACCTTC. The V gene is TRBV11-2, the J gene TRBJ1-2; 8 nucleotides match TRBD1. Germline trimming cut 10 bases from V and 4 bases from J; bases unmatched to any gene: 8. Per germline, CDR1 SGHAT and CDR2 FQNNGV. The CDR3 has 13 residues.

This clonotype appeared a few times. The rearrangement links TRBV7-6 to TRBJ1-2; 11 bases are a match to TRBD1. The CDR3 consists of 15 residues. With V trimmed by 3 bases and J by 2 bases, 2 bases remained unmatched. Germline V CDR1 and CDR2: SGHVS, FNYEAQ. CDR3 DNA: TGTGCCAGCAGCTTGGGACAGGGGGTGAACTATGGCTACACCTTC. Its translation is CASSLGQGVNYGYTF.

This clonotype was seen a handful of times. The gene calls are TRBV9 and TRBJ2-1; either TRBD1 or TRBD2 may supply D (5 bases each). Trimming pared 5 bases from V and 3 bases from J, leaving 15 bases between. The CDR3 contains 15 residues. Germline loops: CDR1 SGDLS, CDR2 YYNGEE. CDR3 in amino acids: CASSTTGTLYNEQFF. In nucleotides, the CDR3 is TGTGCCAGCAGTACCACCGGGACCCTCTACAATGAGCAGTTCTTC.

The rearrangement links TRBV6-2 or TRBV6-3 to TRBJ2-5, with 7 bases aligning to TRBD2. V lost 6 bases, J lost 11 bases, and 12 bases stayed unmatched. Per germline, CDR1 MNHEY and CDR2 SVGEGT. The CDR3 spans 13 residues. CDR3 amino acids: CASSPEGAGEQYF. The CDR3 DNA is TGTGCCAGCAGCCCTGAAGGGGCGGGGGAGCAGTACTTC.